This T cell receptor beta chain was obtained from a study of T-cell memory formation after mild COVID-19. In this sample, this clonotype turned up many times. In TCRdb, the 5' RACE reads were re-called with MiXCR into one record per CDR3 protein. The sample contains under 300,000 distinct CDR3 sequences, 15% to 20% of which appear only once. Material: PBMCs or a T cell subset sorted from them (not recorded which). The source of this sequence is a young man who had mild COVID-19 (a few samples of this study predate the infection). Cell type and time point are not known.

In nucleotides, the CDR3 is TGCGCCAGCAGCTTGAGAGCTGGGAATGGCTACGAGCAGTACTTC. Encoded protein: CASSLRAGNGYEQYF. The V gene is TRBV5-1, the J gene TRBJ2-7, with D uncertain. Germline CDR1 is SGHRS and CDR2 is YFSETQ. The CDR3 runs to 15 residues. Trimming stripped 1 base from V and 3 bases from J, with 14 bases between.